One and the same sample provided the 10 T cell receptor beta chains below, sequenced in a study of T cell repertoires in ileal Crohn's disease. Repertoires were generated with immunoSEQ multiplex PCR, while TCRdb's copy carries only in-frame clones and drops some. The table includes about 7,900 clones, around three quarters detected once. The source material was ileal tissue. The receptor source for this set is an adult with Crohn's disease.

The V call is TRBV19, the J call TRBJ2-1; tentatively, D is TRBD2 (6 bases). Trimming removed 3 bases at V and 6 bases at J, with 12 bases between. This CDR3 region has 14 residues. The germline V gene encodes CDR1 LNHDA and CDR2 SQIVND (reference sequence). The CDR3 here is CASSMGGIGNEQFF. CDR3 in DNA: TGTGCCAGTAGTATGGGGGGTATAGGCAATGAGCAGTTCTTC.

This clone was detected only a few times. The chain uses TRBV4-1 and TRBJ1-1; D ambiguous. The CDR3 sequence is 14 residues long. V was pared by 1 base and J by 4 bases, with 10 bases between. Germline-derived CDR1 and CDR2 are MGHRA and YSYEKL. The CDR3 loop is CASSQGEGATEAFF. The CDR3 DNA is TGCGCCAGCAGCCAAGGAGAAGGAGCCACTGAAGCTTTCTTT.

The rearrangement uses TRBV5-6 and TRBJ2-2; 7 bases fit TRBD2. Germline values: CDR1 SGHDT, CDR2 YYEEEE. V lost 0 bases, J lost 7 bases, and 12 bases stayed unmatched. The CDR3 loop spans 17 amino acids. Here the CDR3 DNA reads TGTGCCAGCAGCTTGGGCGAGGTGCGGCGGGGGAGCGGGGAGCTGTTTTTT. As protein: CASSLGEVRRGSGELFF.

This chain uses TRBV7-8 with TRBJ1-1; maybe TRBD1 (5 bases). The CDR3 contains 13 residues. Per the germline V gene, CDR1 is SGHVS and CDR2 is FQNEAQ. Trimming removed 6 bases at V and 5 bases at J, with 13 bases between. CDR3 region: CASSRDLGTEAFF. CDR3 DNA sequence: TGTGCCAGCAGTCGGGACTTAGGAACTGAAGCTTTCTTT.

Details on this clone: Distinct nucleotide sequences in the sample also encode this CDR3. The V and J genes are TRBV9 and TRBJ2-7; D remains ambiguous. Germline V gene sequence: CDR1 SGDLS, CDR2 YYNGEE. The CDR3 runs to 14 residues. Trimming pared 0 bases from V and 2 bases from J, leaving 9 bases between. The CDR3 coding sequence is TGTGCCAGCAGCGTAGGAGCTGAACCCTACGAGCAGTACTTC. Translated: CASSVGAEPYEQYF.

CDR3 region: CASKPGTSGSYEQYF. CDR3 coding DNA: TGTGCCAGTAAACCTGGGACTAGCGGTTCCTACGAGCAGTACTTC. V gene TRBV6-5 combines with J gene TRBJ2-7; 11 bases fit TRBD2. The V and J ends lost 9 bases and 1 base, in that order; junction bases with no gene match: 8. This CDR3 spans 15 amino acids. Germline values: CDR1 MNHEY, CDR2 SVGAGI.

The V gene is TRBV5-1, the J gene TRBJ1-1, with D tentatively TRBD1 (5 bases). The CDR3 is 15 residues long. V gave up 4 bases and J gave up 5 bases, with 18 bases separating them. The germline gives CDR1 SGHRS, CDR2 YFSETQ. CDR3: CASSRGGEGHTEAFF. CDR3 DNA: TGCGCCAGCAGCCGGGGGGGGGAGGGTCATACTGAAGCTTTCTTT. Complete variable domain (other parts from reference TRBV5-1 and TRBJ1-1): KAGVTQTPRYLIKTRGQQVTLSCSPISGHRSVSWYQQTPGQGLQFLFEYFSETQRNKGNFPGRFSGRQFSNSRSEMNVSTLELGDSALYLCASSRGGEGHTEAFFGQGTRLTVV.

This rearrangement joins TRBV5-4 to TRBJ1-1; D may be TRBD1 (5 bases). The ends were cut back, 4 bases at V and 1 base at J, with 17 bases in the middle. The CDR3 runs to 16 residues. From germline, CDR1 is SGHNT and CDR2 YYREEE (reference sequence). DNA for the CDR3: TGTGCCAGCAGCCCGGGGACTTTTCGATCGAACACTGAAGCTTTCTTT. Translated, it gives CASSPGTFRSNTEAFF.

The genes are TRBV7-3 and TRBJ1-5; D ambiguous. The V gene lost 2 bases and the J gene lost 4 bases, with 6 bases spanning the gap. CDR1 is SGHTA, CDR2 FQGTGA, per germline. This CDR3 is 13 amino acids long. The CDR3 loop reads CASSLGPNQPQHF. CDR3 bases: TGTGCCAGCAGCTTAGGCCCTAATCAGCCCCAGCATTTT.

The chain employs TRBV6-1 and TRBJ1-3; a possible D gene is TRBD1 (5 bases). The CDR3 extends over 15 amino acids. Trimming took off 3 bases at V and 2 bases at J, with 11 bases between the two ends. The germline V gene encodes CDR1 MNHNS and CDR2 SASEGT. The CDR3 nucleotides are TGTGCCAGCAGTGAGGGGGGTTTTACTGGAAACACCATATATTTT. Amino acids: CASSEGGFTGNTIYF.